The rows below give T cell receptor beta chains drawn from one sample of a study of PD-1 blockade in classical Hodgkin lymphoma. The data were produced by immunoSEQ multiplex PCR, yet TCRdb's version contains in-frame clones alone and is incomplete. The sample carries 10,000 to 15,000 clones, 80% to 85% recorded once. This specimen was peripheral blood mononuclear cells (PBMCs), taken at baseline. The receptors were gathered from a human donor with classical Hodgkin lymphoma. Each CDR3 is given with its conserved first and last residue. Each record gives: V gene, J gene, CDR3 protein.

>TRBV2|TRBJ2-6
CAASSGANVLTF
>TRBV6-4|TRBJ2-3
CASSDSILHTDTQYF
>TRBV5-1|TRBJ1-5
CASSSGAPNQPQHF
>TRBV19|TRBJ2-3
CASSSAGGRDTQYF
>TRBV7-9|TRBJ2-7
CASSSGGFAGGPYEQYF
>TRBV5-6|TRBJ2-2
CASSLVPSTGELFF
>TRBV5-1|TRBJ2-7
CASSGSGLGEQYF
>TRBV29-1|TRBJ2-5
CSVGFGVGETQYF
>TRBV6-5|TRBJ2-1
CASSYSGQKNEQFF
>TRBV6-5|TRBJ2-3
CASSYGDSSTDTQYF
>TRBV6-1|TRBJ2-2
CASRTSGSAGELFF
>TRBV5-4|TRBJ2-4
CASSPARDRNIQYF
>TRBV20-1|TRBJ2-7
CSAAGAGEQYF
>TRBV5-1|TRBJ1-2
CASRTTGEDGYTF
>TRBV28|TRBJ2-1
CASSLPGLADNEQFF
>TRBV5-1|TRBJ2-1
CASSLITRGEQFF
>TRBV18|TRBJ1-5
CASSLGDSNQPQHF
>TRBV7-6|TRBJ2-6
CASSLGVVGANVLTF
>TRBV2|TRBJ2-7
CASSEVGEQYF
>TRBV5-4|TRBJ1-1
CASSFSGSVEAFF
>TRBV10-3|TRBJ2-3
CAISESHTDTQYF
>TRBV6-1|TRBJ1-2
CASSEALANYGYTF
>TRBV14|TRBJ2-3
CASSQSLREVFHDTQYF
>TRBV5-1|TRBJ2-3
CASSSRQTDTQYF
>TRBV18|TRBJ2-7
CASSEGQTYEQYF
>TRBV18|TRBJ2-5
CASSMPGLAEYQETQYF
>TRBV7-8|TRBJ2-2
CASSLTRQTNTGELFF
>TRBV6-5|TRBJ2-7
CASRLTGGDSYEQYF
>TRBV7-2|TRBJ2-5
CASSLALGRWQETQYF
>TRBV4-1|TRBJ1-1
CASSHPRETEAFF
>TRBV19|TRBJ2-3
CASSIPSGSTDTQYF
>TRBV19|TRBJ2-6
CASWGAGANVLTF
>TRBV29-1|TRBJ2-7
CSVEAAREQYF
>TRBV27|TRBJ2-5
CASSFGGGRETQYF
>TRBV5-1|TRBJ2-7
CASSPGGTRGYEQYF
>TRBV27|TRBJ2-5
CASSFSRGKETQYF
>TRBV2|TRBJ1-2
CASIPSTGLGYTF
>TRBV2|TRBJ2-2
CASSEQGSNTGELFF
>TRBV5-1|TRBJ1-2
CASSLGTGAHLNGYTF
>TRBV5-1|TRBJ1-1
CASSPVVSIAEAFF
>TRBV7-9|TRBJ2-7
CASSSRSYEQYF
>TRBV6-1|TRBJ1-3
CASSEDGQGDTIYF
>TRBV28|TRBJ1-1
CASMVGMNTEAFF
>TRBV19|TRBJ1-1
CASSMAVETEAFF
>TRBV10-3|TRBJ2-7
CAISGTGGEQYF
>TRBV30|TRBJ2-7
CAWGHNYEQYF
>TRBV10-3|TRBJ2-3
CAISPSGRTDTQYF
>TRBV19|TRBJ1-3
CASSINSGNTIYF